The sequence of this T cell receptor beta chain was determined in a study of shared clonotypes between healthy human individuals. Germline loops: CDR1 GTSNPN, CDR2 SVGIG (reference sequence). V was clipped by 0 bases and J by 3 bases, with 8 bases between them. The CDR3 is 13 amino acids. Produced via immunoSEQ multiplex PCR; TCRdb's table is partial and in-frame only. Of over a million clones detected, around 76% appear once; the ten largest clones hold roughly 1.4%. Sequenced input: memory CD4+ T cells sorted from blood. The sample's subset: CD45RA-negative fraction. The receptor's source is a man aged 18-30 years in good health. The V call is TRBV30, the J call TRBJ2-5; D is unresolved. Written as DNA, the CDR3 is TGTGCCTGGAGTGTAGCTTTAAAAGAGACCCAGTACTTC. Protein product: CAWSVALKETQYF.